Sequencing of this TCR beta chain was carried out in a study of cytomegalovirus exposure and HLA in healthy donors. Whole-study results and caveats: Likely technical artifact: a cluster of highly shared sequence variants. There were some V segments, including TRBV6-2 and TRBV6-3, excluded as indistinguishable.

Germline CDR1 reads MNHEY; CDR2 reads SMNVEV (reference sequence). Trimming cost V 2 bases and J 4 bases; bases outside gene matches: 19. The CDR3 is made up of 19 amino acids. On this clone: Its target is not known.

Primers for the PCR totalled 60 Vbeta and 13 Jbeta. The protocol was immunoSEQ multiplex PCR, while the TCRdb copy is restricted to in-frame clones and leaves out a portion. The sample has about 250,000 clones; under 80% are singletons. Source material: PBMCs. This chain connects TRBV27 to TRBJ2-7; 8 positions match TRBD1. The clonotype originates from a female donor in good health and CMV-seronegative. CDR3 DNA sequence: TGTGCCAGCAGTTTACTCCATAGGCCAGCCAGGGACAGGATTTACGAGCAGTACTTC. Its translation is CASSLLHRPARDRIYEQYF.